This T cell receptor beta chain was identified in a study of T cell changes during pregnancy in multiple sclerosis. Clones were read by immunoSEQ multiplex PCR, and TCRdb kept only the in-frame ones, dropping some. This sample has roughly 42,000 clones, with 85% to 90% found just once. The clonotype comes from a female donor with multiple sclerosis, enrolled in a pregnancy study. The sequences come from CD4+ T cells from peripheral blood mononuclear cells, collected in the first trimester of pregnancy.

The CDR3, as DNA: TGTGCCAGCAGTTTATCGGGTCTCGTTAGCGGAGTCCCTTACAATGAGCAGTTCTTC. Protein: CASSLSGLVSGVPYNEQFF. The chain links TRBV27 to TRBJ2-1; the D gene is possibly TRBD2 (6 bases). CDR3 size: 19 residues. Between the trimmed V and J ends, which lost 0 bases and 4 bases, there was a span of 22 bases. CDR1 is MNHEY, CDR2 SMNVEV, per germline (reference sequence).